Given below is one T cell receptor (beta chain) in context. The data are from a study of blood T cell repertoires in COVID-19. Study details: Samples came from the United States, Italy and Spain, spanning acute and convalescent COVID-19. Sources were T cells, B-cell-depleted T cells, or PBMCs; the material itself was cDNA or gDNA.

Between the trimmed V and J ends, which lost 6 bases and 1 base, there was a span of 9 bases. Germline V CDR1 and CDR2: MNHEY, SVGAGI. CDR3 length: 13 residues. As originally analysed: The authors estimated nucleated cell counts from reference gene primer amplification. TCRdb's copy holds only in-frame clones and misses some; the assay was immunoSEQ multiplex PCR. D and trimming come from the DNA, and the V and J calls and clone size come from that table. Of 200,000 or so clones listed, about nine tenths were seen once; the top ten hold around 2.3%. The rearrangement links TRBV6-5 to TRBJ1-1, with D maybe TRBD1 (5 bases). Source material: peripheral blood. The source is a man in his sixties or seventies with active or convalescent COVID-19. CDR3 sequence (DNA): TGTGCCAGCAGCGGGGGGAGGAACACTGAAGCTTTCTTT. It is translated as CASSGGRNTEAFF.